The next 2 T cell receptor beta chains were all read from a single sample in a study of cytomegalovirus exposure and HLA in healthy donors. Both 60 Vbeta primers and 13 Jbeta primers went into the PCR. Assay: immunoSEQ multiplex PCR; the TCRdb copy retains only in-frame clones and omits some. The sample records 130,000 or so clones, 76% being singletons. Sequenced: PBMCs. Receptors originate from a man aged 35-49 years in good health and CMV-seronegative.

The chain links TRBV2 to TRBJ2-5; weak D call: TRBD2 (6 bases). Matching the DNA end better, TRBJ2-7 makes the J call doubtful. The length of the CDR3 is 14 residues. From germline, CDR1 is SNHLY and CDR2 FYNNEI. The CDR3 coding sequence is TGTGCCAGCAGTGGTGGAGGGTCCAGGTACGAGCAGTACTTC. This encodes CASSGGGSRYEQYF.

The rearrangement joins TRBV30 to TRBJ2-7; the D gene is possibly TRBD2 (6 bases). Trimming removed 4 bases from V and 9 bases from J, with 25 bases in between. The germline CDR1 and CDR2 sequences are GTSNPN and SVGIG (reference sequence). The CDR3 totals 15 residues. CDR3 sequence reads: CAWKDRQSGESGQYF. CDR3 in DNA: TGTGCCTGGAAAGATCGGCAGTCGGGGGAATCTGGGCAGTACTTC. The whole variable domain, filled in from reference TRBV30 and TRBJ2-7, reads SQTIHQWPATLVQPVGSPLSLECTVEGTSNPNLYWYRQAAGRGLQLLFYSVGIGQISSEVPQNLSASRPQDRQFILSSKKLLLSDSGFYLCAWKDRQSGESGQYFGPGTRLTVT.